The 15 T cell receptor beta chains reported below all come from one sample, sequenced in a study of early T cells in non-severe SARS-CoV-2 infection. TCRdb itself ran the 5' RACE reads through MiXCR, one entry per CDR3 protein. The sample lists about 55,000 distinct CDR3 sequences, just under 15% occurring once. Sequenced here: whole blood, sampled at baseline. These receptors all stem from an adult who was a healthcare worker with PCR-confirmed SARS-CoV-2 infection or an uninfected control (not recorded which).

This clonotype was seen many times. The chain is built from TRBV7-3 and TRBJ2-5; 9 bases line up with TRBD1. This CDR3 spans 15 amino acids. In germline, CDR1 is SGHTA, CDR2 FQGTGA. V gave up 5 bases and J gave up 5 bases; unmatched junction bases: 9. CDR3 sequence reads: CASSPVGTGHETQYF. The CDR3 nucleotides read TGTGCCAGCAGCCCCGTGGGGACAGGGCACGAGACCCAGTACTTC. The full variable domain, completed using reference TRBV7-3 and TRBJ2-5, is GAGVSQTPSNKVTEKGKYVELRCDPISGHTALYWYRQSLGQGPEFLIYFQGTGAADDSGLPNDRFFAVRPEGSVSTLKIQRTERGDSAVYLCASSPVGTGHETQYFGPGTRLLVL.

This clonotype was counted only a few times. This rearrangement joins TRBV4-2 to TRBJ2-3, with a weak D call TRBD1 (5 bases). Germline assignment: CDR1 LGHNA and CDR2 YNFKEQ. The ends were cut back, 4 bases at V and 2 bases at J, with 10 bases in the middle. The CDR3 is made up of 14 amino acids. The CDR3 DNA sequence: TGTGCCAGCAGCCTGGACACCTTCACAGATACGCAGTATTTT. Amino acid sequence: CASSLDTFTDTQYF.

The V gene is TRBV11-2, the J gene TRBJ2-3, with D unclear. The germline V gene encodes CDR1 SGHAT and CDR2 FQNNGV. CDR3 length: 14 residues. The ends were cut back, 5 bases at V and 4 bases at J, with 13 bases in the middle. The DNA of the CDR3 is TGTGCCAGCAGCCCCGACATAGCCCCAGATACGCAGTATTTT. It specifies CASSPDIAPDTQYF.

The V call is TRBV6-1, the J call TRBJ2-7; D possibly corresponds to TRBD2 (6 bases). The germline V gene has CDR1 MNHNS and CDR2 SASEGT. The CDR3 loop spans 13 amino acids. The germline V and J ends were trimmed by 0 bases and 7 bases, with 10 bases remaining between them. The CDR3 nucleotides are TGTGCCAGCAGTGAAGCGCTTGGAGGGGAGCAGTACTTC. As protein: CASSEALGGEQYF.

By share, this clonotype ranks as medium-sized. The chain uses TRBV12-3 or TRBV12-4 and TRBJ2-7; 10 nucleotides line up with TRBD2. This CDR3 has 14 residues. With 6 bases clipped from V and 0 bases from J, the junction kept 2 bases outside the gene matches. CDR3 amino acids: CASSLAGASYEQYF. DNA of the CDR3: TGTGCCAGCAGCCTAGCGGGGGCCTCCTACGAGCAGTACTTC.

The chain uses TRBV28 and TRBJ1-2; possibly TRBD1 for D (5 bases). Between the trimmed V and J ends, which lost 7 bases and 0 bases, there was a span of 12 bases. The germline V gene encodes CDR1 MDHEN and CDR2 SYDVKM. This CDR3 has 14 amino acids. The CDR3 nucleotides are TGTGCCAGCATCCCCGGGGACTCTAACTATGGCTACACCTTC. Translating it yields CASIPGDSNYGYTF.

The chain couples TRBV10-2 to TRBJ2-3, with D hard to call. The length of the CDR3 is 13 residues. V lost 6 bases, J lost 0 bases, and 7 bases lay in between. CDR1 and CDR2 from the germline V gene are WSHSY and SAAADI. CDR3 protein: CASRDISTDTQYF. CDR3 sequence (DNA): TGCGCCAGCAGAGATATTAGCACAGATACGCAGTATTTT.

The rearrangement uses TRBV7-9 and TRBJ2-2, with 7 bases aligning to TRBD1. The length of the CDR3 is 13 residues. Germline values: CDR1 SEHNR, CDR2 FQNEAQ (reference sequence). Trimming at V came to 10 bases and at J to 2 bases, leaving 4 bases not matched to a gene. The CDR3 DNA reads as TGTGCCACCGACAGGGTAAACACCGGGGAGCTGTTTTTT. Translation gives CATDRVNTGELFF.

This chain joins TRBV11-2 and TRBJ1-3; D unresolved. This CDR3 is 14 amino acids long. The V gene lost 3 bases and the J gene lost 0 bases, with 6 bases spanning the gap. Germline values: CDR1 SGHAT, CDR2 FQNNGV. The CDR3 DNA is TGTGCCAGCAGCTTGTCAGTCTCTGGAAACACCATATATTTT. Translated, it gives CASSLSVSGNTIYF.

The chain links TRBV10-3 to TRBJ2-1, with D unclear. V gave up 0 bases and J gave up 4 bases, with 13 bases separating them. Germline CDR1 ENHRY, CDR2 SYGVKD. The CDR3 consists of 16 residues. The CDR3 protein is CAISESSQRYYNEQFF. The CDR3 nucleotides read TGTGCCATCAGTGAGTCGTCACAGCGCTATTACAATGAGCAGTTCTTC.

The V call is TRBV6-2 or TRBV6-3, the J call TRBJ2-7; the D is unclear. In germline, CDR1 is MNHEY, CDR2 SVGEGT. The CDR3 contains 15 residues. The V and J ends lost 7 bases and 0 bases respectively, with 16 bases between them. The CDR3 protein is CASNRKDASSYEQYF. The CDR3 DNA sequence: TGTGCCAGCAACCGAAAGGACGCAAGCTCCTACGAGCAGTACTTC.

The CDR3 region has the DNA TGTGCCACCCAGAGGGGAGGAGGGACAGGGCAGTTCTTC. Translation: CATQRGGGTGQFF. The chain links TRBV24-1 to TRBJ2-1; 8 bases map to TRBD1. There are 13 residues in the CDR3. Germline V gene sequence: CDR1 KGHDR, CDR2 SFDVKD. Trimming took 9 bases from V and 12 from J; bases not matched to a gene: 12.

This clonotype has just a few counts. This sequence joins TRBV12-3 or TRBV12-4 and TRBJ2-1; possibly TRBD1 for D (6 bases). The V and J ends lost 8 bases and 8 bases respectively, with 19 bases between them. This CDR3 has 14 amino acids. CDR3 residues: CASFSRGGTDEQFF. The CDR3, as DNA: TGTGCCAGCTTTTCCCGAGGGGGAACCGATGAGCAGTTCTTC.

The chain employs TRBV27 and TRBJ2-7, with D possibly being TRBD2 (6 bases). V lost 0 bases and J lost 0, with 9 bases in between. The CDR3 sequence is 15 residues long. CDR1 and CDR2 from the germline V gene are MNHEY and SMNVEV (reference sequence). Here the CDR3 reads CASSLSGTHSYEQYF. CDR3 in DNA: TGTGCCAGCAGTTTATCTGGGACTCACTCCTACGAGCAGTACTTC.

The sample holds a few counts of this clonotype. The V gene is TRBV20-1, the J gene TRBJ2-3, with D maybe TRBD2 (5 bases). V lost 0 bases and J lost 0, with 19 bases in between. The CDR3 sequence is 18 residues long. Germline CDR1 DFQATT, CDR2 SNEGSKA (reference sequence). Here the CDR3 reads CSARDFGLLSPSTDTQYF. CDR3 bases: TGCAGTGCTAGAGATTTCGGACTCCTCTCGCCTAGCACAGATACGCAGTATTTT.